The clone carrying this TCR beta chain has more than one count but fewer than ten. Its matching antigen is unknown. The CDR3 has 18 amino acids. Germline lookup yields CDR1 LNHNV and CDR2 YYDKDF (reference sequence). V was cut by 0 bases and J by 2 bases, with 20 bases left in between. The data were obtained in a study of T cell therapy after organ transplantation. Study in general: Of ten patients, eight responded clinically and two did not. In most products, CD8+ T cells predominated and no virus-specific CD4+ T cells were detected. Study outcomes and limitations: Post-therapy CD8 clonality change correlated inversely with pretherapy clonality.

Repertoires were generated with immunoSEQ multiplex PCR, while TCRdb's copy carries only in-frame clones and drops some. Its table lists 85 clones. After around 4 hours of CMV peptide pool restimulation, IFN-gamma-secreting therapy product cells were captured with a secretion assay. Sequencing used cultured CD8+ T cells. This receptor was taken from a human patient who had received a solid organ transplant and had CMV disease. The graft donor may be the source of some T cells. This rearrangement joins TRBV15 to TRBJ2-7; D may match TRBD1 or TRBD2 (6 bases each). In DNA, the CDR3 is TGTGCCACCAGCAGAGATACGGGTGATCGGGGGCTACCCTACGAGCAGTACTTC. Translating it yields CATSRDTGDRGLPYEQYF.